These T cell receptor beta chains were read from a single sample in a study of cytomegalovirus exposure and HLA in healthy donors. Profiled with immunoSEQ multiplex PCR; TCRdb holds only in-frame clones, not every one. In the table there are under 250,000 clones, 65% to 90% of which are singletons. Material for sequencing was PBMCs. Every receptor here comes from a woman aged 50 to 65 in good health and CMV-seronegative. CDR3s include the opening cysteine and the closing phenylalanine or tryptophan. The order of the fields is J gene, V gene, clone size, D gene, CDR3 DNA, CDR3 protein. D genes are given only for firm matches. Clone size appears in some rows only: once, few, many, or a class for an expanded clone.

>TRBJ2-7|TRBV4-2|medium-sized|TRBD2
TGTGCCAGCAGCCCCCGGATAGCGGGAGAAGAATACGAGCAGTACTTC
CASSPRIAGEEYEQYF
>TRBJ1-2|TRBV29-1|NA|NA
TGCAGCGTTGATGGGAAAACGGACAATAACTATGGCTACACCTTC
CSVDGKTDNNYGYTF
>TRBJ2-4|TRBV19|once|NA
TGTGCCAGTAGTAGACGGGACACTTTAGCCAAAAACATTCAGTACTTC
CASSRRDTLAKNIQYF
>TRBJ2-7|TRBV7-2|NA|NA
TGTGCCAGCAGCCACGCACTGACAGGTCCAGACTTC
CASSHALTGPDF
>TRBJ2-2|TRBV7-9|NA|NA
TGTTCCAGCAGCCCTAACACCGGGGAGCTGTTTTTT
CSSSPNTGELFF
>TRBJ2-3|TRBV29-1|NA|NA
TGCAGCGTTGGGACAGCCCGCACAGATACGCAGTATTTT
CSVGTARTDTQYF
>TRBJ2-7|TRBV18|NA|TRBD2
TGTGCCAGCTCACCCCCGGGACTAGCCTACGAGCAGTACTTC
CASSPPGLAYEQYF
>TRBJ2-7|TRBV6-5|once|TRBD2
TGTGCCAGCAGCCCCGGGACCAGCGGGAGGCAGGAGCAGTACTTC
CASSPGTSGRQEQYF
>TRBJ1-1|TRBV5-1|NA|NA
TGCGCCAGCAGCTTGGACTTAAAAAACACTGAAGCTTTCTTT
CASSLDLKNTEAFF
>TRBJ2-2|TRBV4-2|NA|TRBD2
TGTGCCAGCAGCCAAGGGAGGGGACTAGCGGGTTTCGGGGAGCTGTTTTTT
CASSQGRGLAGFGELFF
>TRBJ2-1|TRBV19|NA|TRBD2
TGTGCCAGTAGCCCCGAAAACGTCGGCCTAGCGGTCTACAATGAGCAGTTCTTC
CASSPENVGLAVYNEQFF